This TCR beta chain was retrieved from a study of cytomegalovirus exposure and HLA in healthy donors. General study findings and limits: TCR beta chains numbering more than 150 were designated cytomegalovirus-associated. In vitro testing confirmed a few CMV-associated chains as specific for CMV antigens.

As concerns this clone: Its antigen remains unidentified.

V shed 1 base and J shed 0 bases, with 8 bases lying between them. The CDR3 is 15 residues long. CDR1 is SGHRS and CDR2 is YFSETQ in the germline V gene. Method: immunoSEQ multiplex PCR; TCRdb's copy keeps in-frame clones and lacks some. The sample shows 150,000 to 200,000 clones, 85% of them seen only once. The sequence was collected from a man aged 18 to 30 in good health and CMV-seropositive. The sample consisted of PBMCs. V usage is TRBV5-1 and J usage is TRBJ1-3; possible D gene TRBD1, 6 bases. The CDR3 coding sequence is TGCGCCAGCAGCTTGAGGGGGAACTCTGGAAACACCATATATTTT. Translated: CASSLRGNSGNTIYF.